These T cell receptor beta chains were read from a single sample in a study of beta chain features in type 1 diabetes. Sequenced by immunoSEQ multiplex PCR; TCRdb stores in-frame clones only, minus some. The repertoire includes some 350,000 clones, 9.6% of them detected once, and about 0.6% sits in the top ten. The sample consisted of central memory CD4+ T cells from blood. These receptors were collected from a man aged 25 to 45 with type 1 diabetes. CDR3s include the opening cysteine and the closing phenylalanine or tryptophan. The D gene is left open where the match is weak. Expanded clones are given a class, and other clones once, few, many or no size at all.

CDR3 length	D gene	V gene	clone size	J gene	CDR3 protein	CDR3 DNA
10	NA	TRBV30	few	TRBJ1-1	CAWSGTEAFF	TGTGCCTGGTCTGGAACTGAAGCTTTCTTT
14	NA	TRBV30	few	TRBJ2-3	CAWSQGRETDTQYF	TGTGCCTGGAGTCAGGGGAGAGAAACAGATACGCAGTATTTT
17	NA	TRBV21-1	many	TRBJ2-7	CASSLGGVAGNSYEQYF	TGTGCCAGCAGCTTAGGCGGAGTAGCGGGAAACTCCTACGAGCAGTACTTC
12	NA	TRBV7-2	NA	TRBJ2-5	CASSLASETQYF	TGTGCCAGCAGCTTAGCCTCTGAGACCCAGTACTTC
16	TRBD2	TRBV7-2	few	TRBJ2-3	CASSATSGSAQNTQYF	TGTGCCAGCAGCGCCACTAGCGGGAGTGCACAAAATACGCAGTATTTT
15	NA	TRBV10-1	NA	TRBJ2-7	CASSEGLNSYYEQYF	TGCGCCAGCAGTGAGGGTTTGAACAGCTACTACGAGCAGTACTTC
15	NA	TRBV5-1	NA	TRBJ2-7	CASSLAPLVSYEQYF	TGCGCCAGCAGCTTGGCCCCGTTAGTCTCCTACGAGCAGTACTTC
12	NA	TRBV25-1	few	TRBJ1-1	CASSDPLLAAFF	TGTGCCAGCAGTGATCCCCTCCTCGCGGCTTTCTTT
15	NA	TRBV7-2	few	TRBJ1-4	CASSLAGTYSEKLFF	TGTGCCAGCAGCTTAGCCGGTACCTATTCGGAAAAACTGTTTTTT
14	TRBD1	TRBV28	NA	TRBJ2-5	CASSSTGGAETQYF	TGTGCCAGCAGTTCGACAGGGGGGGCAGAGACCCAGTACTTC
18	TRBD2	TRBV5-1	NA	TRBJ2-7	CASSFGIPVGTRDYEQYF	TGCGCCAGCAGCTTCGGGATACCGGTGGGGACTAGAGACTACGAGCAGTACTTC
10	NA	TRBV2	few	TRBJ2-1	CASATYEQFF	TGTGCCAGCGCGACATATGAGCAGTTCTTC
16	TRBD2	TRBV18	few	TRBJ2-7	CASSPPTSGRGREQYF	TGTGCCAGCTCACCACCTACTAGCGGGAGAGGTAGGGAGCAGTACTTC
14	NA	TRBV28	few	TRBJ1-1	CASSTIRENTEAFF	TGTGCCAGCAGCACGATAAGAGAGAACACTGAAGCTTTCTTT
16	TRBD2	TRBV28	few	TRBJ2-2	CASSFFGAGLTGELFF	TGTGCCAGCAGTTTCTTCGGAGCGGGACTCACCGGGGAGCTGTTTTTT
16	TRBD2	TRBV7-3	few	TRBJ2-2	CASSLGGRSRTGELFF	TGTGCCAGCAGCTTAGGCGGGAGGTCGCGCACCGGGGAGCTGTTTTTT
10	NA	TRBV20-1	few	TRBJ2-7	CSAGVDEQYF	TGCAGTGCCGGCGTCGACGAGCAGTACTTC
14	NA	TRBV7-9	NA	TRBJ1-1	CASSLEGPNTEAFF	TGTGCCAGCAGCTTAGAAGGGCCCAACACTGAAGCTTTCTTT
14	NA	TRBV5-8	few	TRBJ2-7	CASSLDGERDEQYF	TGTGCCAGCAGCTTGGACGGGGAGCGGGACGAGCAGTACTTC
15	NA	TRBV6-1	NA	TRBJ2-2	CASSFKLVPTGELFF	TGTGCCAGCAGTTTCAAACTTGTTCCCACCGGGGAGCTGTTTTTT
12	NA	TRBV11-2	few	TRBJ2-5	CASSPDRLAQYF	TGTGCCAGCAGCCCTGACCGGTTAGCCCAGTACTTC
12	NA	TRBV28	NA	TRBJ1-2	CVARAPTEGYTF	TGTGTCGCCCGGGCCCCGACCGAGGGCTACACCTTC
13	TRBD1	TRBV19	few	TRBJ1-2	CASSPAGGYGYTF	TGTGCCAGTAGTCCGGCAGGGGGCTATGGCTACACCTTC
13	NA	TRBV5-1	NA	TRBJ2-5	CASSPDSQETQYF	TGCGCCAGCAGTCCAGACAGCCAAGAGACCCAGTACTTC
14	NA	TRBV27	NA	TRBJ1-4	CASSPRGVREKLFF	TGTGCCAGCAGTCCCCGGGGGGTTCGAGAAAAACTGTTTTTT
14	NA	TRBV6-5	few	TRBJ2-6	CAISSPSGANVLTF	TGTGCCATCAGTTCCCCCTCTGGGGCCAACGTCCTGACTTTC
13	NA	TRBV5-1	NA	TRBJ2-7	CASSLEAENEQYF	TGCGCCAGCAGCTTGGAGGCAGAGAACGAGCAGTACTTC
15	NA	TRBV5-4	few	TRBJ1-1	CASSLGQKAVNEAFF	TGTGCCAGCAGCTTGGGCCAAAAGGCCGTTAATGAAGCTTTCTTT
14	NA	TRBV5-1	NA	TRBJ2-3	CASSFGDPTDTQYF	TGCGCCAGCAGCTTTGGGGACCCCACAGATACGCAGTATTTT
17	TRBD1	TRBV5-1	NA	TRBJ2-6	CASSVTGDLSGANVLTF	TGCGCCAGCAGCGTGACAGGGGACCTCTCTGGGGCCAACGTCCTGACTTTC
14	NA	TRBV7-8	many	TRBJ2-2	CASSSGANTGELFF	TGTGCCAGCAGCTCCGGGGCAAACACCGGGGAGCTGTTTTTT
14	NA	TRBV19	few	TRBJ2-5	CATRTAENQETQYF	TGTGCCACCCGGACCGCGGAAAACCAAGAGACCCAGTACTTC
15	TRBD1	TRBV2	few	TRBJ1-5	CASSGQGNSNQPQHF	TGTGCCAGCAGTGGACAGGGTAATAGCAATCAGCCCCAGCATTTT
20	TRBD2	TRBV27	few	TRBJ2-1	CASSLKVWLAGQVTYNEQFF	TGTGCCAGCAGTTTAAAGGTCTGGCTAGCGGGGCAAGTAACCTACAATGAGCAGTTCTTC
15	NA	TRBV6-1	NA	TRBJ1-2	CASSEDGATWDGYTF	TGTGCCAGCAGTGAAGATGGCGCGACTTGGGATGGCTACACCTTC
16	NA	TRBV21-1	NA	TRBJ2-1	CASSLQPQGAANEPFF	TGTGCCAGCAGCCTCCAACCACAGGGGGCTGCCAATGAGCCGTTCTTC
13	NA	TRBV25-1	few	TRBJ1-2	CASSAPAGYGYTF	TGTGCCAGCAGCGCCCCGGCGGGGTATGGCTACACCTTC